The clone carrying this TCR beta chain has just a few counts. This entry belongs to a study of blood T cells in healthy people across ages. Study details: Template switching retrieved approximately one barcoded beta molecule for each two T cells.

The authors ran a second PCR of roughly 7 to 11 cycles using a sample-barcoded 5' primer and a J-beta primer mix. The study obtained at least 3 million CDR3-containing paired-end reads from every sample. One entry per CDR3 protein, called by TCRdb with MiXCR from the 5' RACE reads. The data contain 1.5 million to 2 million distinct CDR3 sequences, about two fifths of them singletons. Trimming cost V 5 bases and J 2 bases, with 8 bases left between them. The CDR3 sequence is 12 residues long. Germline-derived CDR1 and CDR2 are DFQATT and SNEGSKA (reference sequence). The chain employs TRBV20-1 and TRBJ2-3; unclear D gene. This receptor was obtained from a human donor in good health. Sequencing used blood. The CDR3 reads CSAPRATDTQYF. The CDR3, as DNA: TGCAGTGCTCCTCGTGCCACAGATACGCAGTATTTT.